The 25 T cell receptor beta chains in this list originate from one sample, sequenced in a study of tissue T cells after allogeneic stem cell transplantation. This table comes from immunoSEQ multiplex PCR, and its TCRdb copy is limited to in-frame clones, with some not included. This sample has some 4,000 clones; roughly 50% occur once, and the top ten carry roughly a tenth. The time point is: mouse harvest day 7 after allogeneic transplant. The graft held 10^6 splenic CD5+ T cells and 10^7 T-cell-depleted bone marrow cells. The specimen sequenced was lymph node tissue. These TCRs come from a female BALB/c mouse given C57BL/6 T cells with graft-versus-host disease after an allogeneic hematopoietic cell transplant.

This clone is labeled medium-sized. Genes here carry mouse names. The CDR3 goes on 1 residue after the read ends, and that part is filled in from the germline J gene. The chain uses TRBV23 and TRBJ1-5; the D call of TRBD1 is as the table states it, not checked on the DNA. Germline V CDR1 and CDR2: KGHTA, FQNQQP. The CDR3 length is 12 residues. The CDR3 region is CSSSRQGQAPLF. The CDR3 bases that were read are TGCTCCAGCAGTCGCCAGGGGCAGGCTCCGCTT.

Regarding this clone: Mouse germline and gene names are used. The read ends 1 residue shy of where the CDR3 ends; the end is completed using the germline J gene. V gene TRBV3 combines with J gene TRBJ2-7; 8 bases line up with TRBD1. V trimming: 5 bases; J trimming: 7 bases; junction bases outside the gene matches: 7. Germline CDR1 reads SNHLY; CDR2 reads FYNGKV (reference sequence). This CDR3 comprises 13 residues. CDR3 residues: CASSPIRGREQYF. Partial CDR3 DNA: TGTGCCAGCAGCCCCATCAGGGGGCGAGAACAGTAC. The full variable domain, in which reference TRBV3 and TRBJ2-7 provide the parts outside the CDR3, is GPKVLQIPSHQIIDMGQMVTLNCDPVSNHLYFYWYKQILGQQMEFLVNFYNGKVMEKSKLFKDQFSVERPDGSYFTLKIQPTALEDSAVYFCASSPIRGREQYFGPGTRLTVL.

Remarks on this clone: Gene names and germline refer to mouse. The read terminates 1 residue before the CDR3 end, so the remaining end is supplied by the germline J gene. This sequence joins TRBV14 and TRBJ1-4; 10 bases are a match to TRBD1. J gave up 3 bases and V 5 bases, and 4 bases lay outside the gene matches. Per germline, CDR1 SGHDT and CDR2 FRDEAV. This CDR3 region has 15 residues. The CDR3 loop is CASSPGTGANERLFF. CDR3 DNA, as far as it was read: TGTGCCAGCAGCCCCGGGACAGGGGCCAACGAAAGATTATTT. Using reference TRBV14 and TRBJ1-4 for the parts outside the CDR3, the full variable domain is EAGVTQSPRYAVLQEGQAVSFWCDPISGHDTLYWYQQPRDQGPQLLVYFRDEAVIDNSQLPSDRFSAVRPKGTNSTLKIQSAKQGDTATYLCASSPGTGANERLFFGHGTKLSVL.

This clone was picked up a small number of times. Gene names refer to mouse genes. Read sequence stops 1 residue before the CDR3 end, and the germline J gene provides the missing end. The chain is built from TRBV26 and TRBJ2-2; D unresolved. The CDR3 covers 14 residues. The germline V and J ends were trimmed by 2 bases and 1 base, with 5 bases remaining between them. CDR1 is KGHPV and CDR2 is FQNQEV in the germline V gene (reference sequence). The part of the CDR3 DNA that was read is TGTGCCAGCAGTCTGGGGGTAAACACCGGGCAGCTCTAC. It yields the protein CASSLGVNTGQLY. The whole CDR3 protein is CASSLGVNTGQLYF. Full variable domain (missing parts from reference TRBV26 and TRBJ2-2): NSKVIQTPRYLVKGQGQKAKMRCIPEKGHPVVFWYQQNKNNEFKFLINFQNQEVLQQIDMTEKRFSAECPSNSPCSLEIQSSEAGDSALYLCASSLGVNTGQLYFGEGSKLTVL.

This clone showed up just a few times. The gene names here belong to mouse. CDR3 loop: CASSQSEQYF. Partial CDR3 DNA: TGTGCCAGCAGTCAGAGTGAACAGTAC. The V and J genes are TRBV26 and TRBJ2-7; no clear D. Read coverage stops 1 residue before the CDR3 terminus; the germline J gene supplies the remainder. Trimming shortened V by 4 bases and J by 6 bases, and 4 bases separated the two germline ends. This CDR3 is built from 10 residues. CDR1 KGHPV and CDR2 FQNQEV come from the germline V gene (reference sequence).

In the case of this clone: Gene names are the mouse ones. The CDR3 goes on 1 residue after the read ends, and that part is filled in from the germline J gene. The chain links TRBV2 to TRBJ2-4, with TRBD2 matching 8 bases. The junction had 4 bases not matched to a gene; V was cut back by 0 bases and J by 5 bases. This CDR3 has 15 amino acids. Germline lookup yields CDR1 LGHNA and CDR2 YSYQKL. This chain's CDR3 is CASSQDGGVGNTLYF. The CDR3 bases that were read are TGTGCCAGCAGCCAAGATGGGGGGGTGGGAAACACCTTGTAC.

In the case of this clone: Mouse germline and gene names are used. CDR3 protein: CASSAGTSISNERLFF. The sequenced CDR3 bases are TGTGCCAGCAGTGCCGGGACCTCAATTTCCAACGAAAGATTATTT. The rearrangement links TRBV15 to TRBJ1-4; tentative D call: TRBD1 (5 bases). The read is 1 residue too short to cover the CDR3 end, so that end is filled in from the germline J gene. The germline V gene encodes CDR1 SGHND and CDR2 FRSKSL. Trimming shortened V by 5 bases and J by 0 bases, and 13 bases separated the two germline ends. The CDR3 runs 16 residues.

About this clone: Mouse gene names apply. The CDR3 goes on 1 residue after the read ends, and that part is filled in from the germline J gene. The chain recombines TRBV26 with TRBJ2-4; D gene ambiguous. The CDR3 length is 11 residues. The germline V gene has CDR1 KGHPV and CDR2 FQNQEV (reference sequence). The V and J ends lost 2 bases and 6 bases respectively, with 3 bases between them. Incomplete CDR3 DNA: TGTGCCAGCAGTCTGAGGAACACCTTGTAC. It codes for CASSLRNTLY. The whole CDR3 reads CASSLRNTLYF.

A word on this clone: Mouse germline and gene names are used. The read terminates 1 residue ahead of where the CDR3 ends, so the germline J gene completes it. The rearrangement links TRBV31 to TRBJ2-7; 8 positions match TRBD2. The CDR3 has 12 amino acids. V trimming: 3 bases; J trimming: 7 bases; junction bases outside the gene matches: 5. The germline V gene encodes CDR1 GKSSPN and CDR2 SITVG. CDR3 DNA (partial): TGTGCCTGGAGCGCGGACTGGGCCGAACAGTAC. Its translation is CAWSADWAEQY. The whole CDR3 protein reads CAWSADWAEQYF.

Of note for this clone: The gene names here belong to mouse. Read data end 1 residue before the CDR3 end; the end is taken from the germline J gene. The chain is built from TRBV26 and TRBJ1-1; D ambiguous. CDR1 KGHPV and CDR2 FQNQEV come from the germline V gene (reference sequence). Trimming shortened V by 1 base and J by 7 bases, and 4 bases separated the two germline ends. This CDR3 contains 11 residues. CDR3 DNA, as far as it was read: TGTGCCAGCAGTCTGTTTGGAGAAGTCTTC. It is translated as CASSLFGEVF. The full CDR3 protein reads CASSLFGEVFF.

On this clone itself: Mouse germline and gene names are used. Coverage ceases 1 residue before the CDR3 finishes, and the germline J gene fills in the end. The chain uses TRBV5 and TRBJ2-7, with D uncertain. CDR1 LGHNA and CDR2 YNLKQL come from the germline V gene (reference sequence). V gave up 3 bases and J gave up 7 bases, with 7 bases separating them. The CDR3 extends over 11 amino acids. The covered CDR3 bases are TGTGCCAGCAGCCAGGGTGGGGAACAGTAC. It is translated as CASSQGGEQY. The whole CDR3 sequence reads CASSQGGEQYF.

Concerning this clone itself: Each gene name is a mouse one. With the read ending 1 residue before the CDR3 end, the germline J gene is used to fill in that end. This chain links TRBV20 with TRBJ1-5, with 7 bases fitting TRBD1. After removal of 2 bases from V and 7 bases from J, the junction contained 2 bases not matched to a gene. There are 12 residues in the CDR3. Germline V lookup: CDR1 GFQATS, CDR2 STVNSAI. CDR3 amino acids: CGARRGQQAPLF. The sequenced part of the CDR3 DNA is TGTGGTGCTAGGAGGGGACAGCAGGCTCCGCTT.

Within the sample, this clone is medium-sized. Each gene name is a mouse one. The read finishes 1 residue shy of the CDR3 end, and the germline J gene is used to complete it. The genes are TRBV23 and TRBJ2-7; TRBD2, the table's D call, was not compared with the DNA. The CDR3 spans 15 residues. Germline CDR1 is KGHTA and CDR2 is FQNQQP. CDR3 DNA, as far as it was read: TGCTCCAGCAGTCAATCACTGGGGAGCCTCTATGAACAGTAC. It yields the protein CSSSQSLGSLYEQY. From start to end, the CDR3 is CSSSQSLGSLYEQYF. Supplemented by reference TRBV23 and TRBJ2-7, the full variable domain reads DAAVTQKPRYLIKMKGQEAEMKCIPEKGHTAVFWYQQKQSKELKFLIYFQNQQPLDQIDMVKERFSAVCPSSSLCSLGIRTCEAEDSALYLCSSSQSLGSLYEQYFGPGTRLTVL.

The table lists this clone with a few counts. These gene names are mouse names. The read halts 1 residue ahead of the CDR3 end, with the missing end drawn from the germline J gene. The gene calls are TRBV13-1 and TRBJ1-3; D unresolved. Germline V gene sequence: CDR1 NSHNY, CDR2 SYGAGN. V shed 4 bases and J shed 3 bases, with 5 bases lying between them. The CDR3 totals 12 residues. The sequenced part of the CDR3 DNA is TGTGCCAGCAGTACCAGTGGAAATACGCTCTAT. It translates to CASSTSGNTLY. The CDR3 reads in full as CASSTSGNTLYF.

This clone was detected only a few times. Each gene name is a mouse one. The read stops 1 residue short of the end of the CDR3; the missing end is completed from the germline J gene. The chain joins TRBV1 to TRBJ1-1, with 8 bases fitting TRBD1. Germline CDR1 reads NSQYPW; CDR2 reads LRSPGD (reference sequence). The J segment lost 7 bases and the V segment lost 1 base, leaving 2 bases of the junction unmatched. The CDR3 covers 13 residues. CDR3 DNA, as far as it was read: TGCACCTGCAGTGCAGGACAGGGGCTAGAAGTCTTC. Amino acids: CTCSAGQGLEVF. The entire CDR3 reads CTCSAGQGLEVFF.

A few counts support this clone. Gene labels here are mouse ones. The part of the CDR3 DNA that was read is TGCTCCAGCAGTCAATCAGCAGGGTGGGACACCCAGTAC. Amino acid sequence: CSSSQSAGWDTQY. The whole CDR3 protein is CSSSQSAGWDTQYF. The V and J genes are TRBV23 and TRBJ2-5; TRBD1, the table's D call, was not compared with the DNA. Sequencing ends 1 residue short of the CDR3 end; the germline J gene provides the rest. CDR3 size: 14 residues. The germline V gene encodes CDR1 KGHTA and CDR2 FQNQQP. Based on the CDR3 plus reference TRBV23 and TRBJ2-5, the full variable domain is DAAVTQKPRYLIKMKGQEAEMKCIPEKGHTAVFWYQQKQSKELKFLIYFQNQQPLDQIDMVKERFSAVCPSSSLCSLGIRTCEAEDSALYLCSSSQSAGWDTQYFGPGTRLLVL.

As concerns this clone: Genes and germline come from the mouse. The CDR3 end lies 1 residue beyond the end of the read and is filled in from the germline J gene. The chain employs TRBV26 and TRBJ1-2; D remains ambiguous. This CDR3 is 12 amino acids long. V was cut by 3 bases and J by 5 bases, with 7 bases left in between. CDR1 and CDR2 (germline): KGHPV, FQNQEV (reference sequence). Incomplete CDR3 DNA: TGTGCCAGCAGTCTCCATCGATCCGACTACACC. Protein product: CASSLHRSDYT. The full-length CDR3 reads as CASSLHRSDYTF. The variable domain in full, with the rest retrieved from reference TRBV26 and TRBJ1-2, is NSKVIQTPRYLVKGQGQKAKMRCIPEKGHPVVFWYQQNKNNEFKFLINFQNQEVLQQIDMTEKRFSAECPSNSPCSLEIQSSEAGDSALYLCASSLHRSDYTFGSGTRLLVI.

Comment on this clone: The germline and genes are mouse ones. The CDR3 end lies 1 residue beyond the end of the read and is filled in from the germline J gene. The chain carries TRBV12-2 and TRBJ2-7; 8 nucleotides agree with TRBD2. CDR1 is SGHLS and CDR2 is HYDKME in the germline V gene. Losses at the gene ends were 2 bases for V and 4 bases for J; bases not matched to a gene: 6. CDR3 size: 14 residues. The CDR3 loop reads CASSPRGGGYEQYF. The part of the CDR3 DNA that was read is TGTGCCAGCTCTCCCCGGGGGGGCGGATATGAACAGTAC.

This clone has just a few counts. Gene names are the mouse ones. The read gets to within 1 residue of the CDR3 end, and the germline J gene fills in the rest. The chain links TRBV23 to TRBJ1-4. Germline CDR1 is KGHTA and CDR2 is FQNQQP. The CDR3 runs to 16 residues. The sequenced part of the CDR3 DNA is TGCTCCAGCAGTCAATCGGGGCAAATTTCCAACGAAAGATTATTT. It specifies CSSSQSGQISNERLF. The entire CDR3 is CSSSQSGQISNERLFF.

Comment on this clone: The germline and genes are mouse ones. The read gets to within 1 residue of the CDR3 end, and the germline J gene fills in the rest. The chain couples TRBV16 to TRBJ2-5, with 10 bases aligning to TRBD2. V was clipped by 5 bases and J by 6 bases; unmatched bases: 5. The CDR3 loop spans 14 amino acids. CDR1 and CDR2 (germline): SGHSA, FRNQAP. The CDR3 bases that were read are TGTGCAAGCAGCCCACTGGGGGGGTGGGACACCCAGTAC. Amino acids: CASSPLGGWDTQY. The full CDR3 protein is CASSPLGGWDTQYF.

Regarding this clone: Gene names follow the mouse nomenclature. The read terminates 1 residue before the CDR3 end, so the remaining end is supplied by the germline J gene. The chain recombines TRBV13-1 with TRBJ2-2; 8 positions agree with TRBD1. Germline loops: CDR1 NSHNY, CDR2 SYGAGN. CDR3 length: 15 amino acids. V was clipped by 2 bases and J by 1 base; unmatched bases: 1. The DNA read from the CDR3 is TGTGCCAGCAGTGAAGACAGGGGAAACACCGGGCAGCTCTAC. It encodes CASSEDRGNTGQLY. The entire CDR3 reads CASSEDRGNTGQLYF.

This clone was counted between two and nine times. Gene names and germline refer to mouse. With the read ending 1 residue before the CDR3 end, the germline J gene is used to fill in that end. This sequence joins TRBV1 and TRBJ2-7; D ambiguous. Germline V gene data show CDR1 as NSQYPW and CDR2 as LRSPGD (reference sequence). V lost 3 bases and J lost 4, with 4 bases in between. The CDR3 has 11 residues. The CDR3 protein is CTCSARYEQYF. The CDR3 DNA, read in part, is TGCACCTGCAGTGCCAGATATGAACAGTAC.

A note on this clone: Mouse gene names apply. The CDR3 extends 1 residue past the end of the read, so its final part is completed from the germline J gene. The gene calls are TRBV12-1 and TRBJ2-2; D uncertain. This CDR3 spans 15 amino acids. Per the germline V gene, CDR1 is SGHSN and CDR2 is HYEKVE. V was trimmed by 0 bases and J by 0 bases, leaving 7 bases between them. Incomplete CDR3 DNA: TGTGCCAGCTCTCTCGGGCCGTCAAACACCGGGCAGCTCTAC. Amino acids: CASSLGPSNTGQLY. The entire CDR3 is CASSLGPSNTGQLYF.

As concerns this clone: Genes and germline are mouse. The read ends 1 residue before the CDR3 terminus; that terminus is restored from the germline J gene. This chain uses TRBV3 with TRBJ2-3; 8 nucleotides match TRBD1. The CDR3 runs 13 residues. After removal of 4 bases from V and 5 bases from J, the junction contained 2 bases not matched to a gene. In germline, CDR1 is SNHLY, CDR2 FYNGKV (reference sequence). The CDR3 sequence is CASSSDREETLYF. Incomplete CDR3 DNA: TGTGCCAGCAGCTCGGACAGGGAAGAAACGCTGTAT.

With respect to this clone: Gene names and germline refer to mouse. The CDR3 goes on 1 residue after the read ends, and that part is filled in from the germline J gene. The rearrangement links TRBV26 to TRBJ2-7; TRBD2 matches at 13 bases. Looked up from germline, CDR1 is KGHPV and CDR2 is FQNQEV (reference sequence). The CDR3 length is 14 residues. V lost 4 bases, J lost 3 bases, and 0 bases stayed unmatched. The CDR3 loop reads CASSRDWGGYEQYF. CDR3 bases read: TGTGCCAGCAGTCGGGACTGGGGGGGCTATGAACAGTAC.